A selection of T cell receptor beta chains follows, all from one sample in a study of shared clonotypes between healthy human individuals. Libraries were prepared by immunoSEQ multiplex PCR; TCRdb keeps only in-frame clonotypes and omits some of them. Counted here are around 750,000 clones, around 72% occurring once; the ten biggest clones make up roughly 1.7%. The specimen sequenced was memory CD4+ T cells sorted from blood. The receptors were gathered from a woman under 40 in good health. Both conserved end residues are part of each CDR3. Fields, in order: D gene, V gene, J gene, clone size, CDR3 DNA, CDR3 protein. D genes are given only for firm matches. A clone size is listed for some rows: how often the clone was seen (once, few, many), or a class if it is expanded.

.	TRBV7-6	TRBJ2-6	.	TGTGCCAGCAGCTTAGTTCTGCCGGACTTTGGGGCCAACGTCCTGACTTTC	CASSLVLPDFGANVLTF
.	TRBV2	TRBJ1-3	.	TGTGCCAGCTCTACGGGTCTTGGAAACACCATATATTTT	CASSTGLGNTIYF
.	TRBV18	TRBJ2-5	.	TGTGCCAGCTCACCCTTAGCAGGGAGTGGAGAGACCCAGTACTTC	CASSPLAGSGETQYF
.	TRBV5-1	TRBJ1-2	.	TGCGCCAGCAGCCCGAACCAGGGGAGCCTTGATGGCTACACCTTC	CASSPNQGSLDGYTF
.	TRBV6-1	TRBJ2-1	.	TGTGCCAGCAGTGAACAGGGCAGGACCTACAATGAGCAGTTCTTC	CASSEQGRTYNEQFF
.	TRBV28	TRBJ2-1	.	TGTGCCAGCAGTTTACCGGTGGTAAATGAGCAGTTCTTC	CASSLPVVNEQFF
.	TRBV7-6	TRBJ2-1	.	TGTGCCAGCAGCGCAGTGGGGGCCTCCTACAATGAGCAGTTCTTC	CASSAVGASYNEQFF
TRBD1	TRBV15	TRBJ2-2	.	TGTGCCACCAGCAGAGCGGGCAGGGGGCCGAACGGGGAGCTGTTTTTT	CATSRAGRGPNGELFF
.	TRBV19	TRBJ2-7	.	TGTGCCAGTAGTATCGGACTCCTGGCGGACTACGAGCAGTACTTC	CASSIGLLADYEQYF
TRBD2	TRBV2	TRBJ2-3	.	TGTGCCAGCAGGATAGGACTAGCGGGAGATACGCAGTATTTT	CASRIGLAGDTQYF
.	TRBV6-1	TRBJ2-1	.	TGTGCCAGCACCATCGGGGAATATGGTGAGCAGTTCTTC	CASTIGEYGEQFF
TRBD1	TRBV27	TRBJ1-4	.	TGTGCCAGCAAGACAGGGGGTGAAAAACTGTTTTTT	CASKTGGEKLFF
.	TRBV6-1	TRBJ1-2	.	TGTGCCAGCAGTGCGGCGGACCGGTTAAGAGGCTACACCTTC	CASSAADRLRGYTF
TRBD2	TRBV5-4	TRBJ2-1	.	TGTGCCAGCAGCTCCGGGACTAGCGGGAGAGGGGGGCAGTTCTTC	CASSSGTSGRGGQFF
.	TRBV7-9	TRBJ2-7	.	TGTGCCAGCAGCTTAGGAGGGGGGACTGACGAGCAGTACTTC	CASSLGGGTDEQYF
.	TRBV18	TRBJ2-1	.	TGTGCCAGCTCACCATCCGGCGGCAGCTCCTACAATGAGCAGTTCTTC	CASSPSGGSSYNEQFF
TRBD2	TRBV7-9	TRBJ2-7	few	TGTGCCAGCAGCTTAGGGGCTAGCGGAAACTACGAGCAGTACTTC	CASSLGASGNYEQYF
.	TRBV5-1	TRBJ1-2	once	TGCGCCAGCAGCTTGGGGTGGGGCGGTTATGGCTACACCTTC	CASSLGWGGYGYTF
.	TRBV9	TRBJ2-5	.	TGTGCCAGCAGCGCCAGGGAGCAGACCCAGTACTTC	CASSAREQTQYF
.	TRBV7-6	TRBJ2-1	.	TGTGCCAGCAGCTTAGCGCCGGCCCACAATGAGCAGTTCTTC	CASSLAPAHNEQFF
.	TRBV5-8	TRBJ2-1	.	TGTGCCAGCAGCTTTTCTACTGCGTACAATGAGCAGTTCTTC	CASSFSTAYNEQFF
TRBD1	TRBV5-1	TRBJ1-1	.	TGCGCCAGCAGCGGGTCGACAGGGGGCAGCGCTGAAGCTTTCTTT	CASSGSTGGSAEAFF
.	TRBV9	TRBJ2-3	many	TGTGCCAGCAGCGCGAATTGGCTAGCTCTTGATACGCAGTATTTT	CASSANWLALDTQYF
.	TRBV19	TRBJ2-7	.	TGTGCCAGTAGCGATAGACTCGCTTTTAAAGGGCAGTACTTC	CASSDRLAFKGQYF
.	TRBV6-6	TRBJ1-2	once	TGTGCCAGCAGTTACTCGGACCGCCCCTATGGCTACACCTTC	CASSYSDRPYGYTF
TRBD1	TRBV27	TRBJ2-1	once	TGTGCCAGCAGTTTGTCAGGGGGCCCCTACAATGAGCAGTTCTTC	CASSLSGGPYNEQFF
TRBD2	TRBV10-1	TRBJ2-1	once	TGCGCCAGCAGTGATGTGGCGGGAGGGAGAAATGAGCAGTTCTTC	CASSDVAGGRNEQFF
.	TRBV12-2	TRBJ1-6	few	TGTGCAACCCTGCGGTTTGTACCCCTCCACTTT	CATLRFVPLHF
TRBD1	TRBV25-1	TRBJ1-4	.	TGTGCCAGCAGTGGGTGGACAGGAGGGGAAAAACTGTTTTTT	CASSGWTGGEKLFF
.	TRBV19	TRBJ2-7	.	TGTGCCAGTAGTAGGAAGATAGCTAGCGAGCAGTACTTC	CASSRKIASEQYF
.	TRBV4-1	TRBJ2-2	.	TGCGCCAGCAGCCAAAGGCCCCCGGCAGGGGGGGTCGGGGAGCTGTTTTTT	CASSQRPPAGGVGELFF
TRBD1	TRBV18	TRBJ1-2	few	TGTGCCAGCTCACCACAACAGGGGCGGGATGGCTACACCTTC	CASSPQQGRDGYTF
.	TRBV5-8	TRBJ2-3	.	TGTGCCAGCAGCTTGTGGTTTGGGGGCACAGATACGCAGTATTTT	CASSLWFGGTDTQYF
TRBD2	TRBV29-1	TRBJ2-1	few	TGCAGCGTTGAAGATTATACTAGCGGGAGGGGTAATGAGCAGTTCTTC	CSVEDYTSGRGNEQFF
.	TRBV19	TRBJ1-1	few	TGTGCCAGTATAGGAGGGAGGGTGAACAGGCTGGCTGAAGCTTTCTTT	CASIGGRVNRLAEAFF
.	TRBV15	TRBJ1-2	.	TGTGCCACCAGCAGAGAGGTGGGCTATGGCTACACCTTC	CATSREVGYGYTF
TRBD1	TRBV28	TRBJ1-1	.	TGTGCCAGCAGTTTTCAGTACCAGGGGGACACTGAAGCTTTCTTT	CASSFQYQGDTEAFF
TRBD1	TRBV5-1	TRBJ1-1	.	TGCGCCAGCAGTAACCAGGGGGCAGACACTGAAGCTTTCTTT	CASSNQGADTEAFF
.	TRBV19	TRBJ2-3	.	TGTGCCAGTAGGGACAGACCGGGAGAGAGCACAGATACGCAGTATTTT	CASRDRPGESTDTQYF
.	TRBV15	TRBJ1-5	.	TGTGCCACCAGCAGAGATTATGGTCCCCAGCCCCAGCATTTT	CATSRDYGPQPQHF
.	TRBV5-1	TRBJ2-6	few	TGCGCCAGCAGCCAACAACAGGGCAAGGGGGCCAACGTCCTGACTTTC	CASSQQQGKGANVLTF
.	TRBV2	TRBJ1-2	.	TGTGCCAGCAGTGAAGTCGTCGGTGGCTACACCTTC	CASSEVVGGYTF
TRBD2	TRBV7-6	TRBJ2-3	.	TGTGCCAGCAGCTTAGGGCCCTTTGCGGGGACTAAGGGCACAGATACGCAGTATTTT	CASSLGPFAGTKGTDTQYF
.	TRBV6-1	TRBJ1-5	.	TGTGCCAGCAGTGAAGCTTACGGAGTCAGTCAGCCCCAGCATTTT	CASSEAYGVSQPQHF
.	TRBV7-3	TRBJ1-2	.	TGTGCCAGCAGCCCCTATCCCGCCGCGGACTATGGCTACACCTTC	CASSPYPAADYGYTF
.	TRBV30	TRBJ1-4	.	TGTGCCTGGAGTGTTGATGGTCGCGATAATGAAAAACTGTTTTTT	CAWSVDGRDNEKLFF